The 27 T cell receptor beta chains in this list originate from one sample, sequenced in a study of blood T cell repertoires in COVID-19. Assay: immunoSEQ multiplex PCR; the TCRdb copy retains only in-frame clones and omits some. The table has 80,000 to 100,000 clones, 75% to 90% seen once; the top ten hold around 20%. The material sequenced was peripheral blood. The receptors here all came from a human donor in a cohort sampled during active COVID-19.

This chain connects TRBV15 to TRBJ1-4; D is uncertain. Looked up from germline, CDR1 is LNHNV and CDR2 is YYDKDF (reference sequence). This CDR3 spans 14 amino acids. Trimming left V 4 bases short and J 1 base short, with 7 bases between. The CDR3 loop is CATSTHVTNEKLFF. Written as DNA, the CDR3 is TGTGCCACCAGCACACACGTAACTAATGAAAAACTGTTTTTT.

CDR3 DNA: TGTGCCAGCAGCTTTCTTACCCAACCCCTAGAACTCAAGTTCGAGCAGTACTTC. Translated, it gives CASSFLTQPLELKFEQYF. The V gene is TRBV7-3, the J gene TRBJ2-7; D is unresolved. Germline V lookup: CDR1 SGHTA, CDR2 FQGTGA. CDR3 length: 18 amino acids. Trimming took off 3 bases at V and 6 bases at J, with 27 bases between the two ends.

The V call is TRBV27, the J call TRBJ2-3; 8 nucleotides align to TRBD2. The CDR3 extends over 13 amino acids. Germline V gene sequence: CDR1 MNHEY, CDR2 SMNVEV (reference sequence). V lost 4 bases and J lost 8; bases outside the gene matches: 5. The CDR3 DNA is TGTGCCAGCAGTTCCGCGGGGGGAGGTACGCAGTATTTT. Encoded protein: CASSSAGGGTQYF.

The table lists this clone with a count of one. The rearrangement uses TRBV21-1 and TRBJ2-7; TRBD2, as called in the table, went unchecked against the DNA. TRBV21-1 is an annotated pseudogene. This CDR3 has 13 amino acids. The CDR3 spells CASSKETSIEQYF. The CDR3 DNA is TGTGCCAGCAGCAAAGAGACTAGCATCGAGCAGTACTTC.

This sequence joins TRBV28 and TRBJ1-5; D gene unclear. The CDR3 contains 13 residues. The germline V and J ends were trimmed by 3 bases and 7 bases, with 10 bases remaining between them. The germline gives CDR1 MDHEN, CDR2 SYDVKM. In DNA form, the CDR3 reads TGTGCCAGCAGTTTTATACGAGGGCAGCCCCAGCATTTT. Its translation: CASSFIRGQPQHF.

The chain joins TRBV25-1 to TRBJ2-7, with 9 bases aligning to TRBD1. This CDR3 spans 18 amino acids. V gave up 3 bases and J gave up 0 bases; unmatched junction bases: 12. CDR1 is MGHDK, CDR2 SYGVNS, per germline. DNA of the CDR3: TGTGCCAGCAGTGAGACCAATCCGGGACAGGGACCCTCCTACGAGCAGTACTTC. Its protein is CASSETNPGQGPSYEQYF.

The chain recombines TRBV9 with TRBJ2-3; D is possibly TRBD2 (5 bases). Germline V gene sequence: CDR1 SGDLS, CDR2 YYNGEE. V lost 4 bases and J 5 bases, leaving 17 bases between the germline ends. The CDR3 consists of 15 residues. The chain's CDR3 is CASSPQIGVIDTQYF. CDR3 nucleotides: TGTGCCAGCAGCCCCCAGATCGGGGTTATAGATACGCAGTATTTT.

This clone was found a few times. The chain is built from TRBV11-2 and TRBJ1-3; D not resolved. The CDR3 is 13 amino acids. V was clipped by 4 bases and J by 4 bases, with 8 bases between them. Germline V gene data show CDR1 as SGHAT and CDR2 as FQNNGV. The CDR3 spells CASSSPTGNTIYF. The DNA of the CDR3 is TGTGCCAGCAGCTCGCCGACAGGAAACACCATATATTTT.

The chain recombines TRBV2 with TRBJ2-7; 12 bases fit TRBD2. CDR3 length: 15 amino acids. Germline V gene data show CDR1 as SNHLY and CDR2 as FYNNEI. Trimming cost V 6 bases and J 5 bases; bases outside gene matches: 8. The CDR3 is CASRDGLAGLNEQYF. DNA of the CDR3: TGTGCCAGCAGAGACGGACTAGCGGGATTGAACGAGCAGTACTTC.

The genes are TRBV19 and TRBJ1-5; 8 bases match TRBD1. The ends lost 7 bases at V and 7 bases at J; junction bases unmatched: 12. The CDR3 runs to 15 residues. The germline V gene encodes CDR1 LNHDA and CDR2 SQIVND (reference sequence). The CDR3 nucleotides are TGTGCCAGTACCGTTCCGGGCAGGGGGCAGCAGCCCCAGCATTTT. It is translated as CASTVPGRGQQPQHF.

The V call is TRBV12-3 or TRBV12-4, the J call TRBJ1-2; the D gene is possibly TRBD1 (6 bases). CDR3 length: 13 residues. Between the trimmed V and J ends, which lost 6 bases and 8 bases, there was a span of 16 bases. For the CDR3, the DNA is TGTGCCAGCAGGGTACAGGGTTTGGGCGGCTACACCTTC. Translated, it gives CASRVQGLGGYTF.

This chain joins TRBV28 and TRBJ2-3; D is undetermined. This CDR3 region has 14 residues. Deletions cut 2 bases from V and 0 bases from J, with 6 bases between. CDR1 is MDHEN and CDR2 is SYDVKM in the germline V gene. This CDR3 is CASSLLTSTDTQYF. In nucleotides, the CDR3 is TGTGCCAGCAGTTTACTGACTAGCACAGATACGCAGTATTTT.

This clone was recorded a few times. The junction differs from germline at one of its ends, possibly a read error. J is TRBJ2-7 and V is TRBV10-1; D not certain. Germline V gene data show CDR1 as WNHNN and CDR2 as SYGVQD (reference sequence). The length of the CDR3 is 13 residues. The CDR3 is CASSVGATYQQYF. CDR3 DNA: TGCGCCAGCAGTGTTGGAGCGACCTACCAGCAGTACTTC.

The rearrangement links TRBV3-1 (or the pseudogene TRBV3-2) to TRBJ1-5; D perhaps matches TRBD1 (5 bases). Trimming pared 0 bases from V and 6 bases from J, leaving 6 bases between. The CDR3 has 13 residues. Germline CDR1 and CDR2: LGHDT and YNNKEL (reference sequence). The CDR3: CASSQDRAQPQHF. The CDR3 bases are TGTGCCAGCAGCCAAGACAGGGCTCAGCCCCAGCATTTT.

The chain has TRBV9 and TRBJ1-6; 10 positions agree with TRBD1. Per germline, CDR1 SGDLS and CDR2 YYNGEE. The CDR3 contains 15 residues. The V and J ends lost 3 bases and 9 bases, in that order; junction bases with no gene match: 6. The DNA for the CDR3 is TGTGCCAGCAGCGACCGACAGGGGGCGAGTTCACCCCTCCACTTT. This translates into CASSDRQGASSPLHF.

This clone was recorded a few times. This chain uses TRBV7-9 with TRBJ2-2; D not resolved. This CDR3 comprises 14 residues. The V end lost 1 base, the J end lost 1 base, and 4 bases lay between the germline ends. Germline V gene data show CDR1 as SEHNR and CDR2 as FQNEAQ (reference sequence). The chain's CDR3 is CASSLGQNTGELFF. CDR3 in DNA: TGTGCCAGCAGCTTAGGACAGAACACCGGGGAGCTGTTTTTT.

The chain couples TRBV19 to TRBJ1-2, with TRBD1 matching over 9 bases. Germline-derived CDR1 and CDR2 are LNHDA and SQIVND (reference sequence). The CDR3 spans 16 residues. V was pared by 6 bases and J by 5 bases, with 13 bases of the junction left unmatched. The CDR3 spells CASRGSSTGGRYGYTF. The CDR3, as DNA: TGTGCCAGTAGAGGGTCATCGACAGGGGGGAGGTATGGCTACACCTTC.

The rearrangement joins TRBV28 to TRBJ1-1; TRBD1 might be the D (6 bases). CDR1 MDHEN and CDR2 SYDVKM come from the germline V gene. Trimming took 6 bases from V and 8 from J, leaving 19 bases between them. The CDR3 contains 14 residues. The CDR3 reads CASRSGQPHKEAFF. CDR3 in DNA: TGTGCCAGCAGATCTGGACAGCCGCATAAGGAAGCTTTCTTT.

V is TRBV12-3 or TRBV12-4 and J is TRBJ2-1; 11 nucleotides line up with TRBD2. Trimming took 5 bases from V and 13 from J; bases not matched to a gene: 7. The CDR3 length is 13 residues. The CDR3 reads CASSRGLAESQFF. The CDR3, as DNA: TGTGCCAGCAGTCGGGGACTAGCGGAGTCACAGTTCTTC.

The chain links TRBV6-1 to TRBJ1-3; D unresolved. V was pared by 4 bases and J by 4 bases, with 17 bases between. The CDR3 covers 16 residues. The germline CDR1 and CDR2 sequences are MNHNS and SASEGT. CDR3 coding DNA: TGTGCCAGCAGTGCGTCCCAACCAGGATCCGGAAACACCATATATTTT. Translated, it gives CASSASQPGSGNTIYF.

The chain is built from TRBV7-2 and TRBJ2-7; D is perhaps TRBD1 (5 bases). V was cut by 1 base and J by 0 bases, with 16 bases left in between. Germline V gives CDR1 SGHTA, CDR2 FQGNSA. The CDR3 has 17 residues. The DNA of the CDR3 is TGTGCCAGCAGCTTAGTTAGGCAGACAGTAAGCTCCTACGAGCAGTACTTC. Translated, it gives CASSLVRQTVSSYEQYF.

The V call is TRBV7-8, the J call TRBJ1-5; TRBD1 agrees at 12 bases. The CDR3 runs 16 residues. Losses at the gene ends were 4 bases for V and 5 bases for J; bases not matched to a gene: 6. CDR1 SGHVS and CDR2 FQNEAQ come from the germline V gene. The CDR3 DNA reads TGTGCCAGCAGCTCCTCCGGGACAGGGGGCTATCAGCCCCAGCATTTT. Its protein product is CASSSSGTGGYQPQHF. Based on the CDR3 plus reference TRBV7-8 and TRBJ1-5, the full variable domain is GAGVSQSPRYKVAKRGQDVALRCDPISGHVSLFWYQQALGQGPEFLTYFQNEAQLDKSGLPSDRFFAERPEGSVSTLKIQRTQQEDSAVYLCASSSSGTGGYQPQHFGDGTRLSIL.

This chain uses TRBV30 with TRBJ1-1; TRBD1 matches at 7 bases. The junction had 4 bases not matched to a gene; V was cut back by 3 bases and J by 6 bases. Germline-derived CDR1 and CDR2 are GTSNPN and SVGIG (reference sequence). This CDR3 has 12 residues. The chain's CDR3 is CAWSATGSEAFF. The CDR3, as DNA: TGTGCCTGGAGCGCGACAGGGTCTGAAGCTTTCTTT.

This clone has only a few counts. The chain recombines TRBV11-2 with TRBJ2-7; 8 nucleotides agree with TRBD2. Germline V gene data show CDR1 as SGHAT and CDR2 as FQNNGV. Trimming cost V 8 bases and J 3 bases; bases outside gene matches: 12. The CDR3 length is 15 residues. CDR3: CASGPLAGNRYEQYF. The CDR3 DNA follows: TGTGCCAGCGGACCCCTAGCGGGTAACCGCTACGAGCAGTACTTC.

In DNA, the CDR3 is TGTGCCAGCAGTGAAAGGGGTAGAGCAGGATCCTACGAGCAGTACTTC. Amino acids: CASSERGRAGSYEQYF. This sequence joins TRBV6-1 and TRBJ2-7, with TRBD1 as a possible D gene (5 bases). Germline V gene data show CDR1 as MNHNS and CDR2 as SASEGT. The CDR3 extends over 16 amino acids. V was cut by 2 bases and J by 1 base, with 15 bases left in between.

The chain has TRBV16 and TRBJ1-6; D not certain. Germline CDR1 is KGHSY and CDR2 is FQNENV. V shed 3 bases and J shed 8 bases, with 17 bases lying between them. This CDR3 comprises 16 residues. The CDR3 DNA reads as TGTGCCAGCAGCCATTGGTTTGGGCAGCGGGATTCACCCCTCCACTTT. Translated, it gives CASSHWFGQRDSPLHF. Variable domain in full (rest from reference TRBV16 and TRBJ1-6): GEEVAQTPKHLVRGEGQKAKLYCAPIKGHSYVFWYQQVLKNEFKFLISFQNENVFDETGMPKERFSAKCLPNSPCSLEIQATKLEDSAVYFCASSHWFGQRDSPLHFGNGTRLTVT.

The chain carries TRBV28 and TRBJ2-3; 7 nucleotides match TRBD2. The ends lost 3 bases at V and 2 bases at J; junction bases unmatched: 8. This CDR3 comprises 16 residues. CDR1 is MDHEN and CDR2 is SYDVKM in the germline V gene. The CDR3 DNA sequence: TGTGCCAGCAGTTTGTTCGGCGGGAGCCTCACAGATACGCAGTATTTT. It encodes CASSLFGGSLTDTQYF.